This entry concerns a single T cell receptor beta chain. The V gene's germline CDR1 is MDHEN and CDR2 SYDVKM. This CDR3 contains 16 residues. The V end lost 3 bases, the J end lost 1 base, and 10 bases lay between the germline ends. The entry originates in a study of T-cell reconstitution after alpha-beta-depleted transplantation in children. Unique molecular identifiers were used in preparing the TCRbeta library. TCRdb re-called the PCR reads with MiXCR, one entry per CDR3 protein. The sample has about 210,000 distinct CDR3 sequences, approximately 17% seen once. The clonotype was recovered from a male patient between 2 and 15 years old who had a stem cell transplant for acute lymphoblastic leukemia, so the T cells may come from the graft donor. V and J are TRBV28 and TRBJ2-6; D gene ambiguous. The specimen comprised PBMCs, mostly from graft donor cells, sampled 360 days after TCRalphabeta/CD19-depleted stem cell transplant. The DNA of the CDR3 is TGTGCCAGCAGTTTTCAAGTATTTTCTGGGGCCAACGTCCTGACTTTC. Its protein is CASSFQVFSGANVLTF.